The 20 T cell receptor beta chains given below trace back to one sample, sequenced in a study of Graves' ophthalmopathy and Graves' hyperthyroidism. Amplification of TCR beta CDR3 regions used RNA transcripts. HTBI primers served in a first-round RT-PCR, which a second-round multiplex PCR followed. TCRdb reprocessed the multiplex PCR reads via MiXCR and lists one record per CDR3 protein. The sample includes roughly 610,000 distinct CDR3 sequences, 22% of them seen just once. Sample: peripheral blood. The source of these receptors is a woman aged 18-29 years with stable Graves' hyperthyroidism. Some clones in this sample may be carry-over from other donors' samples.

This clonotype was observed at least ten times. A single base separates this from a much larger clone, so it may be a read error. The chain carries TRBV6-1 and TRBJ1-1, with D hard to call. V was trimmed by 6 bases and J by 1 base, leaving 6 bases between them. Germline CDR1 and CDR2: MNHNS and SASEGT. The CDR3 covers 12 residues. The CDR3 sequence is CASRTRNTEAFF. The DNA of the CDR3 is TGTGCCAGCAGGACAAGGAACACTGAAGCTTTCTTT.

This clonotype has a handful of counts. The final CDR3 position lacks the conserved phenylalanine or tryptophan, pointing to a likely read error. This chain connects TRBV18 to TRBJ2-5; D not certain. The CDR3 loop spans 16 amino acids. Trimming stripped 2 bases from V and 0 bases from J, with 13 bases between. Per the germline V gene, CDR1 is KGHSH and CDR2 is LQKENI. The CDR3 DNA is TGTGCCAGCTCACCATTATTATTCGGCAACCAAGAGACCCAGTACTCC. This gives the protein CASSPLLFGNQETQYS.

The V and J genes are TRBV20-1 and TRBJ1-2; a possible D gene is TRBD1 (5 bases). Per germline, CDR1 DFQATT and CDR2 SNEGSKA (reference sequence). The CDR3 sequence is 13 residues long. V shed 5 bases and J shed 3 bases, with 13 bases lying between them. The CDR3 DNA reads TGCAGTGCTCGCGCGGGGGGACACTATGGCTACACCTTC. Translated, it gives CSARAGGHYGYTF.

This clonotype was seen at least ten times. The chain has TRBV14 and TRBJ2-7, with no clear D. This CDR3 spans 15 amino acids. V was cut by 0 bases and J by 3 bases, with 12 bases left in between. Per germline, CDR1 SGHDN and CDR2 FVKESK. This chain's CDR3 is CASSQDYWGSYEQYF. CDR3 sequence (DNA): TGTGCCAGCAGCCAAGATTACTGGGGTAGCTACGAGCAGTACTTC.

The sample holds many counts of this clonotype. The chain is built from TRBV30 and TRBJ1-2; D gene ambiguous. CDR1 and CDR2 (germline): GTSNPN, SVGIG (reference sequence). V shed 4 bases and J shed 8 bases, with 14 bases lying between them. The CDR3 totals 12 residues. CDR3 sequence reads: CAWMTYRVGYTF. The DNA for the CDR3 is TGTGCCTGGATGACCTACCGCGTCGGCTACACCTTC.

This clonotype has at least ten counts. The chain links TRBV29-1 to TRBJ1-1; D call uncertain. The germline gives CDR1 SQVTM, CDR2 ANQGSEA. The length of the CDR3 is 12 residues. The V and J ends lost 6 bases and 3 bases respectively, with 11 bases between them. CDR3 DNA: TGCAGCGTCCGCGTGGGAGACACTGAAGCTTTCTTT. This sequence encodes CSVRVGDTEAFF.

The genes are TRBV28 and TRBJ2-7, with D possibly called TRBD1 or TRBD2 (5 bases each). The CDR3 consists of 13 residues. V was shortened by 10 bases and J by 6 bases, with 19 bases between the two germline ends. CDR1 and CDR2 from the germline V gene are MDHEN and SYDVKM. The CDR3 sequence is CAITKRGLSEQYF. Written as DNA, the CDR3 is TGTGCCATAACTAAGAGGGGCCTAAGCGAGCAGTACTTC.

There are many counts of this clonotype. This sequence joins TRBV12-3 or TRBV12-4 and TRBJ2-6; D remains unclear. The ends were cut back, 4 bases at V and 8 bases at J, with 9 bases in the middle. This CDR3 region has 13 residues. Here the CDR3 reads CASSSTGTNVLTF. Written as DNA, the CDR3 is TGTGCCAGCAGTTCGACTGGAACCAACGTCCTGACTTTC.

At least ten counts were recorded for this clonotype. V is TRBV12-3 or TRBV12-4 and J is TRBJ1-5; possibly TRBD1 for D (5 bases). This CDR3 comprises 14 residues. The ends were cut back, 8 bases at V and 7 bases at J, with 18 bases in the middle. CDR3 region: CASGHTGSWQPQHF. The CDR3 nucleotides are TGTGCCAGCGGACACACAGGTTCGTGGCAGCCCCAGCATTTT.

This clonotype was counted only a few times. CDR3 residues: CASSLDPLAGDQETQYF. CDR3 coding DNA: TGTGCCAGCAGCTTAGATCCCCTAGCGGGAGATCAAGAGACCCAGTACTTC. This chain connects TRBV11-2 to TRBJ2-5; 10 nucleotides line up with TRBD2. The J segment lost 2 bases and the V segment lost 0 bases, leaving 6 bases of the junction unmatched. The CDR3 is 17 residues long. Per germline, CDR1 SGHAT and CDR2 FQNNGV.

This clonotype was seen repeatedly, ten times or more. This chain connects TRBV6-1 to TRBJ2-5, with D perhaps matching TRBD1 (6 bases). V lost 3 bases and J 5 bases, leaving 19 bases between the germline ends. The CDR3 sequence is 16 residues long. The V gene's germline CDR1 is MNHNS and CDR2 SASEGT. The CDR3 spells CASSDPLAGAGETQYF. The CDR3 coding sequence is TGTGCCAGCAGTGACCCCCTTGCAGGGGCAGGGGAGACCCAGTACTTC.

This clonotype appeared many times. The chain is built from TRBV14 and TRBJ2-5, with 8 bases that match TRBD2. CDR3 size: 15 residues. Per the germline V gene, CDR1 is SGHDN and CDR2 is FVKESK. J lost 3 bases, V lost 2 bases, and 5 bases had no gene match. In DNA form, the CDR3 reads TGTGCCAGCAGCCAACCGGGAGGGCCGGAAGAGACCCAGTACTTC. It codes for CASSQPGGPEETQYF.

This chain joins TRBV20-1 and TRBJ2-5, with 7 bases lining up with TRBD1. The V gene's germline CDR1 is DFQATT and CDR2 SNEGSKA (reference sequence). The CDR3 extends over 17 amino acids. V was pared by 0 bases and J by 2 bases, with 12 bases of the junction left unmatched. For the CDR3, the DNA is TGCAGTGCTAGAGATTGGGGAAACAGGGGATCACAAGAGACCCAGTACTTC. Translated: CSARDWGNRGSQETQYF.

The genes are TRBV2 and TRBJ1-6; maybe TRBD1 (6 bases). Germline V gene lookup returns CDR1 SNHLY and CDR2 FYNNEI. The CDR3 is made up of 15 amino acids. V lost 4 bases and J 10 bases, leaving 17 bases between the germline ends. DNA of the CDR3: TGTGCCAGCAGTGTACAACAGGGTCCTTACTCACCCCTCCACTTT. This translates into CASSVQQGPYSPLHF.

This chain connects TRBV6-2 or TRBV6-3 to TRBJ1-2; TRBD1 matches 7 bases. V was clipped by 7 bases and J by 6 bases; unmatched bases: 14. Germline CDR1 and CDR2: MNHEY and SVGEGT. The CDR3 spans 15 residues. Written as DNA, the CDR3 is TGTGCCAGCACCAAATACCGGGACAGCAGGCATGGCTACACCTTC. Protein sequence: CASTKYRDSRHGYTF.

Written as DNA, the CDR3 is TGTGCCACCAGCAGAGTTTATACTGAAGCTTTCTTT. Its protein is CATSRVYTEAFF. The chain links TRBV15 to TRBJ1-1, with D unresolved. The germline CDR1 and CDR2 sequences are LNHNV and YYDKDF (reference sequence). This CDR3 region has 12 residues. V was clipped by 1 base and J by 5 bases, with 5 bases between them.

This clonotype has at least ten counts. This chain joins TRBV6-1 and TRBJ1-5; TRBD1 might be the D (5 bases). The CDR3 covers 16 residues. The V and J ends lost 3 bases and 1 base respectively, with 13 bases between them. Looked up from germline, CDR1 is MNHNS and CDR2 is SASEGT. In DNA form, the CDR3 reads TGTGCCAGCAGTGAGCGGGGGGGTGGGAGCAATCAGCCCCAGCATTTT. This codes for CASSERGGGSNQPQHF.

This clonotype was picked up many times. This may arise from a read error, as a much more abundant clone is one base away. The CDR3 loop reads CAISESGRATPLHF. The CDR3 coding sequence is TGTGCCATCAGTGAGTCCGGCAGAGCTACACCCCTCCACTTT. This rearrangement joins TRBV10-3 to TRBJ1-6; D not certain. The CDR3 has 14 residues. Germline CDR1 reads ENHRY; CDR2 reads SYGVKD. V gave up 0 bases and J gave up 11 bases, with 11 bases separating them.

There are a few counts of this clonotype. The chain carries TRBV6-1 and TRBJ1-2; TRBD1 matches 7 bases. From germline, CDR1 is MNHNS and CDR2 SASEGT. The CDR3 extends over 13 amino acids. V trimming: 6 bases; J trimming: 4 bases; junction bases outside the gene matches: 5. The DNA for the CDR3 is TGTGCCAGCAGGCTTGACAGGGCCTATGGCTACACCTTC. It specifies CASRLDRAYGYTF.

J is TRBJ2-7 and V is TRBV11-2; D is unresolved. Germline assignment: CDR1 SGHAT and CDR2 FQNNGV. CDR3 length: 16 amino acids. Trimming took 5 bases from V and 4 from J, leaving 21 bases between them. In nucleotides, the CDR3 is TGTGCCAGCAGCCAGACCAGGATACGGCAGCCTTACGAGCAGTACTTC. This gives the protein CASSQTRIRQPYEQYF.